Sequencing of this T cell receptor (beta chain) was carried out in a study of vaccination and CD4 T cells after COVID-19. Study details: Collection of post-COVID samples occurred a median approximately 93 days after diagnosis, spanning a range of 35 to 161.

Researchers used the Oncomine TCR Beta short-read assay to sequence DNA from cultured CD4+ T cells. A single record per CDR3 protein comes from TCRdb applying MiXCR to the PCR reads. Among under 20,000 distinct CDR3 sequences listed, 43% were seen once. This CDR3 comprises 15 residues. Worth noting for this clonotype: As yet, its antigen is unknown. An end of the junction differs from the germline gene, which may be a read error.

Indicated treatment: approximately 9-day PBMC culture with coronavirus spike peptide pools or control peptides (ViraFEST assay). The source of this sequence is a human donor who had recovered from COVID-19. This rearrangement joins TRBV5-3 to TRBJ2-7, with D perhaps TRBD1 or TRBD2 (5 bases each). TRBV5-3 is reported as an ORF; its role is uncertain. The source was CD4+ T cells from blood, cultured in vitro, collected after SARS-CoV-2 vaccination. The CDR3 protein is CASSSRDRHSYEQYF. The CDR3 DNA is TGTGCCAGCAGCTCCCGGGACCGACACTCCTACGAGCAGTACTTC.